Listed below are T cell receptor beta chains from one sample, sequenced in a study of T cell responses to AZD1222 COVID-19 vaccine. Profiled with immunoSEQ multiplex PCR; TCRdb holds only in-frame clones, not every one. Among more than 100,000 clones listed, about 90% were seen once. The specimen was peripheral blood, collected on day 0 of AZD1222 vaccination. The receptors stem from an adult in good health. Each CDR3 is given with its conserved first and last residue. Each record gives: J gene, clone size, V gene, D gene, CDR3 protein, CDR3 DNA. D genes are given only for firm matches. Size tells how often a clone was seen (once, few, many) or the class of an expanded clone, and some rows leave it out.

>TRBJ1-4|NA|TRBV6-5|TRBD1
CASDRGRDEKLFF
TGTGCCAGCGACAGGGGGCGCGATGAAAAACTGTTTTTT
>TRBJ2-7|NA|TRBV6-5|TRBD1
CASNKLRDSPYEQYF
TGTGCCAGCAACAAACTCCGGGACAGTCCCTACGAGCAGTACTTC
>TRBJ2-3|NA|TRBV28|TRBD2
CASSFWQGGTDTQYF
TGTGCCAGCAGTTTTTGGCAGGGAGGGACAGATACGCAGTATTTT
>TRBJ1-6|NA|TRBV3-1/TRBV3-2|NA
CASSQSARESPLHF
TGTGCCAGCAGCCAAAGTGCGAGGGAGTCACCCCTCCACTTT
>TRBJ2-7|few|TRBV28|NA
CASSSRVPYEQYF
TGTGCCAGCAGTTCCCGGGTACCCTACGAGCAGTACTTC
>TRBJ2-5|NA|TRBV3-1/TRBV3-2|TRBD2
CASSHLLAGGQETQYF
TGTGCCAGCAGCCACTTACTAGCGGGGGGCCAAGAGACCCAGTACTTC
>TRBJ2-1|NA|TRBV19|NA
CASSTLGGRGTAQFF
TGTGCCAGTAGTACCCTGGGGGGGCGGGGGACGGCACAGTTCTTC
>TRBJ2-7|NA|TRBV7-8|NA
CASSGTYEQYF
TGTGCCAGCAGCGGTACCTACGAGCAGTACTTC
>TRBJ2-7|once|TRBV23-1|NA
CASGAGMGRGGYEQYF
TGCGCCAGCGGCGCCGGGATGGGCAGGGGAGGCTACGAGCAGTACTTC
>TRBJ2-7|NA|TRBV19|NA
CASSGGTYEQYF
TGTGCCAGTAGTGGCGGAACCTACGAGCAGTACTTC
>TRBJ2-3|NA|TRBV4-2|TRBD2
CASSLPTSGGADTQYF
TGTGCCAGCAGCCTCCCGACTAGCGGGGGGGCAGATACGCAGTATTTT